This T cell receptor beta chain is from a study of identical twins. Study-wide findings and caveats: These conclusions were based on statistical analysis (cross-sectional, not following the same donors).

Donors were all healthy Caucasians. About this clonotype itself: Its specificity is not known.

CDR3 length equals 15 residues. Germline-derived CDR1 and CDR2 are LNHNV and YYDKDF (reference sequence). Trimming removed 1 base at V and 3 bases at J, with 12 bases between. A template switching step contributed a universal primer site, while unique molecular identifiers were present in the cDNA. TCRdb independently ran MiXCR on the 5' RACE reads; one entry per CDR3 protein. Among around 280,000 distinct CDR3 sequences listed, approximately 8.5% were seen once. These data were also reused for a study on yellow fever vaccine responses in identical twins.

This chain uses TRBV15 with TRBJ2-5; possible D gene TRBD1, 6 bases. The sample comprised memory (CD45RO+) T cells sorted from blood. The sequence derives from a woman between 18 and 29 years old in good health. The chain's CDR3 is CATSRAPQGKETQYF. The CDR3, as DNA: TGTGCCACCAGCAGAGCGCCCCAGGGGAAAGAGACCCAGTACTTC.